Shown below are 25 T cell receptor beta chains from a single sample sequenced in a study of CD8+CD57+ T cells in acquired aplastic anemia. Individuals selected for sequencing had exhibited CD8+CD57+ cell expansion on flow cytometry. Genomic DNA acted as the template from which TCR beta VDJ combination and CDR3 sequence profiling were carried out. TCRdb recomputed calls from the reads with MiXCR, one row per CDR3 protein. The sample carries 150,000 to 200,000 distinct CDR3 sequences, roughly 43% recorded once. The specimen was sorted CD4+, CD8+, or CD8+CD57+ T cells (not recorded which) from PBMCs. Receptors originate from a human donor with aplastic anemia.

This clonotype was counted many times. The chain has TRBV12-3 or TRBV12-4 and TRBJ1-5; a possible D gene is TRBD1 (5 bases). With 1 base removed from V and 7 bases from J, the gap between germline ends came to 11 bases. This CDR3 is 14 amino acids long. Here the CDR3 reads CASSLVPGRQPQHF. Here the CDR3 DNA reads TGTGCCAGCAGTTTAGTCCCAGGGCGACAGCCCCAGCATTTT.

The chain has TRBV12-3 or TRBV12-4 and TRBJ2-2; D ambiguous. This CDR3 is built from 18 residues. Trimming stripped 5 bases from V and 1 base from J, with 20 bases between. CDR3 in amino acids: CASSTHFWEIVNTGELFF. The CDR3 coding sequence is TGTGCCAGCAGTACCCATTTTTGGGAAATAGTGAACACCGGGGAGCTGTTTTTT.

Turning to this clonotype: At one of its ends the junction is not consistent with the germline gene, which may arise from a read error. V and J are TRBV6-1 and TRBJ1-2; D possibly corresponds to TRBD1 (6 bases). Germline assignment: CDR1 MNHNS and CDR2 SASEGT. This CDR3 has 14 amino acids. CDR3 loop: CASSEIGTTGGCTF. The CDR3 region has the DNA TGTGCCAGCAGTGAGATAGGGACAACTGGGGGCTGCACCTTC.

The table lists this clonotype with many counts. The chain is built from TRBV20-1 and TRBJ2-3, with D maybe TRBD1 (6 bases). The CDR3 extends over 15 amino acids. Germline lookup yields CDR1 DFQATT and CDR2 SNEGSKA (reference sequence). V lost 1 base and J 0 bases, leaving 11 bases between the germline ends. In nucleotides, the CDR3 is TGCAGTGCTAGAGCTAGGGGGAAAAGCACAGATACGCAGTATTTT. Its protein is CSARARGKSTDTQYF.

The chain has TRBV11-2 and TRBJ1-1; D is perhaps TRBD1 (5 bases). The V end lost 5 bases, the J end lost 5 bases, and 18 bases lay between the germline ends. The length of the CDR3 is 15 residues. The V gene's germline CDR1 is SGHAT and CDR2 FQNNGV. The CDR3 DNA is TGTGCCAGCAGCCGCGGTTCAGGGCGGCATACTGAAGCTTTCTTT. Encoded protein: CASSRGSGRHTEAFF.

Notes on this clonotype: Its ends do not fully match the called genes, so a read error is possible. This sequence joins TRBV19 and TRBJ2-2, with D perhaps matching TRBD2 (5 bases). The CDR3 has 15 residues. CDR1 LNHDA and CDR2 SQIVND come from the germline V gene (reference sequence). The CDR3 coding sequence is TGTGCCAGTAGCCATGGCCAGGTCGACACTGGGGAGCTGCTTTTT. As protein: CASSHGQVDTGELLF.

This clonotype was found once. The chain links TRBV15 to TRBJ1-2, with D possibly TRBD1 on 6 matching bases. The CDR3 length is 14 residues. The V gene lost 4 bases and the J gene lost 8 bases, with 17 bases spanning the gap. Germline V gives CDR1 LNHNV, CDR2 YYDKDF (reference sequence). The CDR3 coding sequence is TGTGCCACCAGCAATTCGCCAGGGGACCCAGGCTACACCTTC. Amino acids: CATSNSPGDPGYTF.

Regarding this clonotype: The junction differs from germline at one of its ends, possibly a read error. The V and J genes are TRBV7-6 and TRBJ1-6, with 9 nucleotides matching TRBD1. Germline CDR1 reads SGHVS; CDR2 reads FNYEAQ. The CDR3 has 18 residues. The CDR3 DNA reads as TGTGCCAGCAGCTTCAGAGGGACAGGGAGGGCGGTCAATTCACCCCTCCAATTT. Protein sequence: CASSFRGTGRAVNSPLQF. The full variable domain, rest sourced from reference TRBV7-6 and TRBJ1-6, is GAGVSQSPRYKVTKRGQDVALRCDPISGHVSLYWYRQALGQGPEFLTYFNYEAQQDKSGLPNDRFSAERPEGSISTLTIQRTEQRDSAMYRCASSFRGTGRAVNSPLQFGNGTRLTVT.

With respect to this clonotype: As the CDR3 is not closed by the conserved phenylalanine or tryptophan, this likely results from a read error. The limits of the CDR3 on the DNA are not certain, so only TCRdb's listed CDR3 is given. The V call is TRBV2, the J call TRBJ1-3; TRBD1, the table's D call, lacks a check against the DNA. The CDR3 is 9 amino acids in total, end residues counted. CDR1 SNHLY and CDR2 FYNNEI come from the germline V gene. CDR3 sequence reads: CASRPDRGT.

The chain uses TRBV2 and TRBJ1-6, with 7 bases matching TRBD1. J was trimmed by 8 bases and V by 4 bases; bases with no gene match: 2. The germline V gene encodes CDR1 SNHLY and CDR2 FYNNEI. The CDR3 is made up of 13 amino acids. The CDR3 region has the DNA TGTGCCAGCAGTGTGGGGACAGATTCACCCCTCCACTTT. This gives the protein CASSVGTDSPLHF.

The chain links TRBV2 to TRBJ2-7; 9 bases agree with TRBD2. Germline loops: CDR1 SNHLY, CDR2 FYNNEI. The length of the CDR3 is 12 residues. Trimming cost V 9 bases and J 3 bases; bases outside gene matches: 3. The CDR3 DNA sequence: TGTGCCAGTCGACTAGCGGACTACGAGCAGTACTTC. It yields the protein CASRLADYEQYF.

The rearrangement links TRBV7-9 to TRBJ2-1; no reliable D call. The CDR3 runs 12 residues. In germline, CDR1 is SEHNR, CDR2 FQNEAQ (reference sequence). Trimming took off 3 bases at V and 8 bases at J, with 8 bases between the two ends. The CDR3 loop reads CASSFRPDEQFF. The CDR3 bases are TGTGCCAGCAGCTTTCGACCGGATGAGCAGTTCTTC.

The rearrangement uses TRBV10-3 and TRBJ1-2, with 8 bases that match TRBD1. The CDR3 spans 14 residues. The J segment lost 7 bases and the V segment lost 7 bases, leaving 11 bases of the junction unmatched. The germline CDR1 and CDR2 sequences are ENHRY and SYGVKD. CDR3 sequence reads: CAITLGQGLSGYTF. CDR3 coding DNA: TGTGCCATCACCTTAGGACAGGGTCTGAGTGGCTACACCTTC.

The chain has TRBV24-1 and TRBJ2-7, with 10 bases matching TRBD2. The CDR3 is 16 amino acids. Looked up from germline, CDR1 is KGHDR and CDR2 is SFDVKD. Germline trimming cut 6 bases from V and 1 base from J; bases unmatched to any gene: 8. CDR3 sequence: CATSPSRTSGSYEQYF. In DNA form, the CDR3 reads TGTGCCACCAGTCCATCTCGGACTAGCGGATCCTACGAGCAGTACTTC.

The chain uses TRBV25-1 and TRBJ2-6, with TRBD1 as a possible D gene (6 bases). The CDR3 length is 17 residues. V was pared by 4 bases and J by 0 bases, with 13 bases between. Germline assignment: CDR1 MGHDK and CDR2 SYGVNS. This chain's CDR3 is CASSVGDKGSGANVLTF. The CDR3 DNA reads as TGTGCCAGCAGTGTGGGGGACAAAGGCTCTGGGGCCAACGTCCTGACTTTC.

CDR3 sequence: CASSPGPTGTNEKLFF. In DNA form, the CDR3 reads TGTGCCAGCAGCCCGGGCCCGACTGGTACTAATGAAAAACTGTTTTTT. This sequence joins TRBV4-2 and TRBJ1-4; D is unclear. CDR3 length: 16 residues. Trimming took off 4 bases at V and 2 bases at J, with 14 bases between the two ends. Germline CDR1 is LGHNA and CDR2 is YNFKEQ.

This clonotype has a count of ten or more. The chain uses TRBV3-1 and TRBJ1-6; D remains ambiguous. Germline lookup yields CDR1 LGHDT and CDR2 YNNKEL (reference sequence). Trimming stripped 6 bases from V and 6 bases from J, with 6 bases between. CDR3 length equals 12 residues. Here the CDR3 reads CASSRPNSPLHF. The CDR3 DNA sequence: TGTGCCAGCAGTCGCCCTAATTCACCCCTCCACTTT.

This clonotype was seen repeatedly, ten times or more. Here the CDR3 reads CASSLTGADTQYF. The CDR3 DNA reads TGCGCCAGCAGCTTAACAGGGGCAGATACGCAGTATTTT. This chain joins TRBV5-1 and TRBJ2-3; TRBD1 matches 7 bases. This CDR3 is built from 13 residues. Trimming took 2 bases from V and 4 from J; bases not matched to a gene: 1. Germline V gene data show CDR1 as SGHRS and CDR2 as YFSETQ.

This clonotype has only a few counts. The V gene is TRBV2, the J gene TRBJ2-5, with D tentatively TRBD1 (5 bases). From germline, CDR1 is SNHLY and CDR2 FYNNEI. The CDR3 covers 14 residues. Between the trimmed V and J ends, which lost 3 bases and 5 bases, there was a span of 13 bases. The CDR3 region has the DNA TGTGCCAGCAGTGAGGGGCTAGGCGTGGAGACCCAGTACTTC. Encoded protein: CASSEGLGVETQYF.

The V and J genes are TRBV12-3 or TRBV12-4 and TRBJ1-5; possible D gene TRBD1, 5 bases. This CDR3 has 15 amino acids. The V end lost 7 bases, the J end lost 3 bases, and 16 bases lay between the germline ends. The CDR3 region has the DNA TGTGCCAGCACTAACGGCGGGACCAACAATCAGCCCCAGCATTTT. Protein: CASTNGGTNNQPQHF.

This clonotype was counted ten times or more. The gene calls are TRBV6-2 or TRBV6-3 and TRBJ1-6, with D hard to call. The length of the CDR3 is 14 residues. V lost 0 bases, J lost 10 bases, and 10 bases lay in between. Germline assignment: CDR1 MNHEY and CDR2 SVGEGT. CDR3 DNA sequence: TGTGCCAGCAGTTACTCGGGCCTCGGGTCACCCCTCCACTTT. This codes for CASSYSGLGSPLHF.

Remarks on this clonotype: A read error may be the cause here, since a much bigger clone is one base away. The chain links TRBV6-4 to TRBJ1-3, with TRBD1 matching over 8 bases. V gave up 2 bases and J gave up 2 bases; unmatched junction bases: 11. Germline V gene lookup returns CDR1 MRHNA and CDR2 SNTAGT. CDR3 length equals 18 residues. CDR3 nucleotides: TGTGCCAGCAGTGACCATCGACAGGGGACTGTAGCTGGAAACACCATATATTTT. Translated: CASSDHRQGTVAGNTIYF.

At least ten counts were recorded for this clonotype. The chain carries TRBV7-9 and TRBJ1-1; 7 nucleotides align to TRBD1. The V segment lost 0 bases and the J segment 8 bases; nucleotides outside the gene matches: 3. The CDR3 consists of 13 residues. Germline V gene lookup returns CDR1 SEHNR and CDR2 FQNEAQ (reference sequence). CDR3 bases: TGTGCCAGCAGCTTAGCCGGACAGGAAGAAGCTTTCTTT. This codes for CASSLAGQEEAFF. The whole variable domain, remainder taken from reference TRBV7-9 and TRBJ1-1, is DTGVSQNPRHKITKRGQNVTFRCDPISEHNRLYWYRQTLGQGPEFLTYFQNEAQLEKSRLLSDRFSAERPKGSFSTLEIQRTEQGDSAMYLCASSLAGQEEAFFGQGTRLTVV.

Ten or more counts support this clonotype. V and J are TRBV7-2 and TRBJ2-1; TRBD1 matches at 7 bases. The CDR3 totals 14 residues. CDR1 SGHTA and CDR2 FQGNSA come from the germline V gene. V was pared by 2 bases and J by 4 bases, with 2 bases of the junction left unmatched. The CDR3 sequence is CASSLQGQYNEQFF. The CDR3 nucleotides are TGTGCCAGCAGCTTACAGGGACAGTACAATGAGCAGTTCTTC.

This clonotype was observed at least ten times. This chain links TRBV10-3 with TRBJ2-4, with D possibly being TRBD1 (5 bases). The germline V and J ends were trimmed by 8 bases and 8 bases, with 13 bases remaining between them. CDR1 and CDR2 from the germline V gene are ENHRY and SYGVKD. The CDR3 sequence is 12 residues long. DNA for the CDR3: TGTGCCATCGGGCAGGGAAGGGACATTCAGTACTTC. Residues: CAIGQGRDIQYF.